This T cell receptor beta chain was recovered during a study of T cells in localized non-small cell lung cancer. Findings and limits, study-wide: In adjacent lung appeared a median around 59 of the top 100 tumor clones. One tumor region alone was sequenced, and heterogeneity therefore remains possible. It was uninvolved adjacent lung that showed the highest T cell clonality, exceeding tumor. Higher blood T cell density went with longer overall survival.

With respect to this clone: The antigen remains undetermined.

Profiling relied on immunoSEQ multiplex PCR, and the TCRdb table lists in-frame clones only, not all of them. The sample lists approximately 21,000 clones; around nine tenths were seen once. Germline lookup yields CDR1 PRHDT and CDR2 FYEKMQ (reference sequence). CDR3 size: 13 residues. V lost 5 bases, J lost 0 bases, and 8 bases lay in between. V and J are TRBV13 and TRBJ2-7; unclear D gene. This specimen was peripheral blood, taken before any cancer treatment. The TCR was taken from a woman between 35 and 70 years old with stage I lung adenocarcinoma. CDR3 region: CASSPDGSYEQYF. Here the CDR3 DNA reads TGTGCCAGCAGCCCGGACGGCTCCTACGAGCAGTACTTC.